Detailed here is one TCR beta chain. This record belongs to a study of T cells in tuberculosis. Repertoires were generated with immunoSEQ multiplex PCR, while TCRdb's copy carries only in-frame clones and drops some. The sample lists some 60,000 clones; under 90% were seen once. Sorting used thawed, overnight-rested PBMC stained with anti-CD3, a viability dye and GMM-loaded CD1B tetramer. CD1B tetramers were loaded with Rhodococcus equi-derived C32 glucose monomycolate. V lost 4 bases to trimming and J lost 3 bases, with 17 bases between them. Germline V gene data show CDR1 as SGHRS and CDR2 as YFSETQ. The CDR3 runs 15 residues.

This rearrangement joins TRBV5-1 to TRBJ2-7; D not certain. This receptor was obtained from an adult woman with latent tuberculosis. Sequencing was done on a sample of CD1b-GMM tetramer-negative cells sorted from PBMCs. CDR3 sequence: CASSPIDRVDYEQYF. CDR3 in DNA: TGCGCCAGCAGCCCCATCGACCGGGTCGACTACGAGCAGTACTTC.